The sequence of this T cell receptor beta chain was determined in a study of cytomegalovirus exposure and HLA in healthy donors. Primers: 60 Vbeta forward and 13 Jbeta reverse. Using immunoSEQ multiplex PCR, the repertoire was profiled, and TCRdb retains in-frame clones only, with some absent. The sample comprises more than 90,000 clones, roughly three quarters of which are singletons, and over 6% rests with the top ten. This CDR3 comprises 17 residues. V was pared by 0 bases and J by 2 bases, with 17 bases between. Germline CDR1 reads LGHNA; CDR2 reads YSLEER. The chain is built from TRBV4-3 and TRBJ2-7; D is perhaps TRBD1 (6 bases). The source is a female donor in good health and CMV-seronegative. Sequenced: PBMCs. The CDR3 protein is CASSQDMAPGTPYEQYF. The DNA for the CDR3 is TGCGCCAGCAGCCAAGATATGGCCCCCGGGACACCCTACGAGCAGTACTTC.